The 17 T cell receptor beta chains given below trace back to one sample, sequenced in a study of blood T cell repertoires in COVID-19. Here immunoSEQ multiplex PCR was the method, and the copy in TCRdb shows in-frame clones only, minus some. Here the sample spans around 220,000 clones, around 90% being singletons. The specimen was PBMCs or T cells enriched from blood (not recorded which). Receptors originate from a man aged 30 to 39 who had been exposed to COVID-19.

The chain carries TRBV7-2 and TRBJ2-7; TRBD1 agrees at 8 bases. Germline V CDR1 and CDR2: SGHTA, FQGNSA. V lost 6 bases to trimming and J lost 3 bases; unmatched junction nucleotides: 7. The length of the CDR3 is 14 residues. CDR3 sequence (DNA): TGTGCCAGCAGAGCAAGGACAGGGAACTACGAGCAGTACTTC. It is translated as CASRARTGNYEQYF.

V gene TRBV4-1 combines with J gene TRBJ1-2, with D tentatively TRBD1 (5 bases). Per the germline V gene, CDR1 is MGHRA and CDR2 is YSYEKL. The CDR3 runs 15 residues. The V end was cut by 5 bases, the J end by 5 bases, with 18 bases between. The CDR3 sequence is CASSKGTPGRYGYTF. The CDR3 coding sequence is TGCGCCAGCAGCAAGGGGACCCCCGGGAGGTATGGCTACACCTTC.

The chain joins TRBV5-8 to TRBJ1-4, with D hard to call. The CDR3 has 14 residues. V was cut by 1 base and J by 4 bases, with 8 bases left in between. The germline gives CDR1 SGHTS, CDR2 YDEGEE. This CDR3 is CASSLPDFNEKLFF. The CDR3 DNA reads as TGTGCCAGCAGCTTGCCAGACTTTAATGAAAAACTGTTTTTT.

The CDR3 region is CAISPIKTRSSYNEQFF. The CDR3 DNA follows: TGTGCCATCAGCCCAATTAAAACTAGGAGCTCCTACAATGAGCAGTTCTTC. This chain links TRBV10-3 with TRBJ2-1, with a tentative D call TRBD2 (5 bases). The germline V gene has CDR1 ENHRY and CDR2 SYGVKD. This CDR3 contains 17 residues. V lost 6 bases and J lost 0, with 18 bases in between.

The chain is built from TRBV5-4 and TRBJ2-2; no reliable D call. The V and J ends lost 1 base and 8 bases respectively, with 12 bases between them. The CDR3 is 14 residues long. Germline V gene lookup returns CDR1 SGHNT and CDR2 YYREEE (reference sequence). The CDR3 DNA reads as TGTGCCAGCAGCTTGACCCGCGGCACGGGGGAGCTGTTTTTT. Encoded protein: CASSLTRGTGELFF.

CDR3 in amino acids: CASSRPGARDTQYF. DNA for the CDR3: TGTGCCAGCTCCCGACCAGGGGCAAGGGATACGCAGTATTTT. The chain joins TRBV6-5 to TRBJ2-3, with D possibly TRBD1 on 6 matching bases. The CDR3 length is 14 residues. V was shortened by 8 bases and J by 6 bases, with 18 bases between the two germline ends. Germline CDR1 MNHEY, CDR2 SVGAGI.

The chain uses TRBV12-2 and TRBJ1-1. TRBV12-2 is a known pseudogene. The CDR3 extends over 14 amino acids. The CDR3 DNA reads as TGTGCAAGTCGCTTAGGCAAATCGGACACTGAAGCTTTCTTT. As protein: CASRLGKSDTEAFF.

The CDR3 sequence: CAWSLDSNEKLFF. The CDR3 DNA sequence: TGTGCCTGGAGTTTAGACAGTAATGAAAAACTGTTTTTT. The chain is built from TRBV30 and TRBJ1-4; a weak D match, TRBD1 (5 bases). From germline, CDR1 is GTSNPN and CDR2 SVGIG (reference sequence). The CDR3 covers 13 residues. Trimming removed 2 bases at V and 4 bases at J, with 8 bases between.

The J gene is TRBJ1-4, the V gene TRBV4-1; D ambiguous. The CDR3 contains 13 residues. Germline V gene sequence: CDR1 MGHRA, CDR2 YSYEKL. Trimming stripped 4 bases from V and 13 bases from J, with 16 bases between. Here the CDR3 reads CASSPPSGRGLFF. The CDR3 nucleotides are TGCGCCAGCAGCCCCCCGAGCGGCCGCGGACTGTTTTTT.

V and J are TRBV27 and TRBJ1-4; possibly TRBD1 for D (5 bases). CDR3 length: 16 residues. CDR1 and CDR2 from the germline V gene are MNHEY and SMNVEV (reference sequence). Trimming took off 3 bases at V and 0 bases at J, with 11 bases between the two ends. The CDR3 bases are TGTGCCAGCAGTTTGCGGGGGTCTTCAACTAATGAAAAACTGTTTTTT. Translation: CASSLRGSSTNEKLFF.

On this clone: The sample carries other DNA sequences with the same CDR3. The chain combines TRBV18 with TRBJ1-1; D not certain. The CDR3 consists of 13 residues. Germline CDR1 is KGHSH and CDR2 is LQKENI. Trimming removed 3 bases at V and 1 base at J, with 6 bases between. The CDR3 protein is CASSPRQNTEAFF. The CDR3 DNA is TGTGCCAGCTCACCGCGGCAGAACACTGAAGCTTTCTTT.

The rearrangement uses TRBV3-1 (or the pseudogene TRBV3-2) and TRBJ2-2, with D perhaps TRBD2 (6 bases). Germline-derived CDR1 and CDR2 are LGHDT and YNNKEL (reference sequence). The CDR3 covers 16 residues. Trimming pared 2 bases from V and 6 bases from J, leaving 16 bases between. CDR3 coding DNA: TGTGCCAGCAGCCAAAGAAACGCCGGCGGGGCCGGGGAGCTGTTTTTT. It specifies CASSQRNAGGAGELFF.

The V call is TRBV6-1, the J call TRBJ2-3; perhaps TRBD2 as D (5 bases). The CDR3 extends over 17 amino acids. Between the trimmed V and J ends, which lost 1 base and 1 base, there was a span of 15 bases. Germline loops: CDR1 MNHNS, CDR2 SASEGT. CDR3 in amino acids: CASSEVPFEGGTDTQYF. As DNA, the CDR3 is TGTGCCAGCAGTGAAGTCCCCTTTGAGGGCGGCACAGATACGCAGTATTTT.

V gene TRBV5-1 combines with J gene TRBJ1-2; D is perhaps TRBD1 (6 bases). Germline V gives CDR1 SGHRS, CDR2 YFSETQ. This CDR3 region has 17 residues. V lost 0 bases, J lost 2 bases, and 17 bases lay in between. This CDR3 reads CASSLGGQKLLNYGYTF. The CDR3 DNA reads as TGCGCCAGCAGCTTGGGTGGACAGAAGTTATTAAACTATGGCTACACCTTC.

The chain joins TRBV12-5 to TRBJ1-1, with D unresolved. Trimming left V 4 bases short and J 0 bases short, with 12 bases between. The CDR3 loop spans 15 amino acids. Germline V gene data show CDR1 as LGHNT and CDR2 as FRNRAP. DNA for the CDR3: TGTGCTAGTGGTTCGTTCGAGAGCATGAACACTGAAGCTTTCTTT. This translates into CASGSFESMNTEAFF.

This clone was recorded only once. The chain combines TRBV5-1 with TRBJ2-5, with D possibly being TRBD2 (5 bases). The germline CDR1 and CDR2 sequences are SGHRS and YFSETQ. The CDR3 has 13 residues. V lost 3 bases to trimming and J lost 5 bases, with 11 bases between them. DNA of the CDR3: TGCGCCAGCAGCTCCGTCCCGGGGGAGACCCAGTACTTC. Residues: CASSSVPGETQYF.

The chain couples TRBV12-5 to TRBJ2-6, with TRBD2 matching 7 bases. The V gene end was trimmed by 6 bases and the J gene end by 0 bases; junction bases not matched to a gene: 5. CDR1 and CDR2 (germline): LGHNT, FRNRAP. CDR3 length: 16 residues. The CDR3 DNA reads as TGTGCTAGTGGACAACCGGGAGGCTCTGGGGCCAACGTCCTGACTTTC. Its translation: CASGQPGGSGANVLTF.